The 18 T cell receptor beta chains below were found in one sample sequenced in a study of vaccination effects on CD4 cells after COVID-19. Sequencing was performed with immunoSEQ multiplex PCR; in TCRdb, only in-frame clones are kept and a portion is missing. The repertoire holds roughly 70,000 clones, with around three quarters as singletons. Pools of viral peptides were used by the ViraFEST assay to expand antigen-specific CD4+ T cells ahead of sequencing. Cells that had been cultured for ten to eleven days were the source of isolated CD4+ T cells. Subjects were given two BNT162b2 or mRNA-1273 vaccine doses. No antigens are known for them. The sequencing used CD4+ T cells from PBMCs cultured with HCoV-OC43 spike peptides, collected after COVID-19 vaccination. Subset noted: HCoV-OC43 spike overlapping peptide pool stimulation. All receptors come from a human donor who received a COVID-19 vaccine.

CDR3 coding DNA: TGTGCCAGCAGCCCTCAGTCGACAAACTATTATGGCTACACCTTC. Protein product: CASSPQSTNYYGYTF. The chain combines TRBV7-2 with TRBJ1-2; D call uncertain. The V gene's germline CDR1 is SGHTA and CDR2 FQGNSA. Trimming shortened V by 5 bases and J by 5 bases, and 18 bases separated the two germline ends. This CDR3 has 15 amino acids.

The chain has TRBV18 and TRBJ2-7; TRBD2 matches at 10 bases. The length of the CDR3 is 16 residues. Trimming at V came to 5 bases and at J to 0 bases, leaving 7 bases not matched to a gene. Germline-derived CDR1 and CDR2 are KGHSH and LQKENI. CDR3 coding DNA: TGTGCCAGCTCATCAATAGCGGGGGGCAGCTCCTACGAGCAGTACGTC. This codes for CASSSIAGGSSYEQYV.

This sequence joins TRBV9 and TRBJ1-4; D gene ambiguous. V gave up 0 bases and J gave up 2 bases, with 5 bases separating them. The CDR3 is 14 residues long. The V gene's germline CDR1 is SGDLS and CDR2 YYNGEE. CDR3 sequence: CASSVEGTNEKLFF. In DNA, the CDR3 is TGTGCCAGCAGCGTAGAGGGTACTAATGAAAAACTGTTTTTT.

The CDR3 loop is CASSLGTAYEAFF. DNA of the CDR3: TGTGCCAGCAGCTTAGGTACCGCTTACGAAGCTTTCTTT. J is TRBJ1-1 and V is TRBV11-3, with D uncertain. Trimming removed 1 base from V and 8 bases from J, with 11 bases in between. The CDR3 loop spans 13 amino acids. CDR1 and CDR2 (germline): SGHNT, YENEEA.

V usage is TRBV10-2 and J usage is TRBJ2-5; TRBD2 might be the D (6 bases). The germline V and J ends were trimmed by 4 bases and 5 bases, with 14 bases remaining between them. The CDR3 totals 14 residues. Per germline, CDR1 WSHSY and CDR2 SAAADI. CDR3 loop: CASSGAGRGETQYF. CDR3 sequence (DNA): TGCGCCAGCAGTGGGGCAGGACGGGGGGAGACCCAGTACTTC.

The CDR3 DNA reads as TGTGCCAGCAGCTTAGGACAGGCTGGTGGGTACAATGAGCAGTTCTTC. Translation gives CASSLGQAGGYNEQFF. V is TRBV7-8 and J is TRBJ2-1; D possibly corresponds to TRBD1 (6 bases). Germline V gene lookup returns CDR1 SGHVS and CDR2 FQNEAQ. V was pared by 1 base and J by 4 bases, with 14 bases between. The CDR3 extends over 16 amino acids.

The chain carries TRBV6-5 and TRBJ2-7; D might be TRBD2 (6 bases). Germline loops: CDR1 MNHEY, CDR2 SVGAGI. The V gene lost 6 bases and the J gene lost 6 bases, with 9 bases spanning the gap. This CDR3 spans 11 amino acids. The DNA for the CDR3 is TGTGCCAGCAGCCGGGACTCCGAGCAGTACGTC. Protein product: CASSRDSEQYV.

V is TRBV6-5 and J is TRBJ1-2; 9 nucleotides align to TRBD1. The V and J ends lost 6 bases and 7 bases, in that order; junction bases with no gene match: 9. CDR3 length: 14 amino acids. Germline V lookup: CDR1 MNHEY, CDR2 SVGAGI. The CDR3: CASSQGQGSSGYTF. CDR3 nucleotide sequence: TGTGCCAGCAGCCAGGGACAGGGATCCTCTGGCTACACCTTC.

The rearrangement links TRBV6-2 or TRBV6-3 to TRBJ2-1; the match to TRBD2 covers 12 bases. The J segment lost 7 bases and the V segment lost 2 bases, leaving 9 bases of the junction unmatched. Germline loops: CDR1 MNHEY, CDR2 SVGEGT. This CDR3 region has 17 residues. The CDR3 here is CASSYRASGGARNEQFF. The CDR3, as DNA: TGTGCCAGCAGTTACAGGGCTAGCGGGGGGGCAAGGAATGAGCAGTTCTTC.

In this sample, this clone turned up a few times. The genes are TRBV11-1 and TRBJ1-2; D uncertain. Germline-derived CDR1 and CDR2 are SGHAT and FQDESV (reference sequence). The CDR3 runs to 13 residues. V gave up 3 bases and J gave up 4 bases, with 9 bases separating them. As DNA, the CDR3 is TGTGCCAGCAGCTTCGACGGAAGCTATGGCTACACCTTC. It is translated as CASSFDGSYGYTF.

This rearrangement joins TRBV6-2 or TRBV6-3 to TRBJ2-1; tentative D call: TRBD1 (6 bases). The CDR3 has 13 residues. Trimming removed 4 bases from V and 3 bases from J, with 7 bases in between. Germline loops: CDR1 MNHEY, CDR2 SVGEGT. This chain's CDR3 is CASSSDSYNEQFF. DNA for the CDR3: TGTGCCAGCAGTTCGGACAGCTACAATGAGCAGTTCTTC.

V usage is TRBV7-2 and J usage is TRBJ2-3; D is tentatively TRBD1 or TRBD2 (5 bases each). V shed 0 bases and J shed 6 bases, with 16 bases lying between them. The CDR3 is made up of 16 amino acids. Looked up from germline, CDR1 is SGHTA and CDR2 is FQGNSA. CDR3 sequence (DNA): TGTGCCAGCAGCTTAGCTGGGGCGGGCAACGGGGATACGCAGTATTTT. Residues: CASSLAGAGNGDTQYF.

V is TRBV4-2 and J is TRBJ2-3; D is uncertain. Trimming pared 0 bases from V and 0 bases from J, leaving 10 bases between. Per the germline V gene, CDR1 is LGHNA and CDR2 is YNFKEQ. The CDR3 covers 16 residues. This CDR3 reads CASSQEGRTSTDTQYF. CDR3 in DNA: TGTGCCAGCAGCCAAGAGGGAAGAACTAGCACAGATACGCAGTATTTT.

The rearrangement uses TRBV5-1 and TRBJ1-2; tentatively, D is TRBD1 (5 bases). The germline CDR1 and CDR2 sequences are SGHRS and YFSETQ. Trimming took off 4 bases at V and 3 bases at J, with 10 bases between the two ends. There are 13 residues in the CDR3. The CDR3 spells CASSADRDYGYTF. CDR3 bases: TGCGCCAGCAGCGCTGACAGAGACTATGGCTACACCTTC.

The chain links TRBV6-1 to TRBJ2-3, with 11 nucleotides matching TRBD2. Germline lookup yields CDR1 MNHNS and CDR2 SASEGT. This CDR3 region has 18 residues. V lost 3 bases to trimming and J lost 6 bases; unmatched junction nucleotides: 14. CDR3 sequence: CASSEFYVAGGSVDTQYF. For the CDR3, the DNA is TGTGCCAGCAGTGAGTTTTATGTAGCGGGGGGGTCAGTCGATACGCAGTATTTT.

The CDR3 here is CARRFRVDEQYV. The CDR3 nucleotides read TGTGCCAGGAGGTTCAGGGTTGACGAGCAGTACGTC. This chain joins TRBV6-5 and TRBJ2-7; the D gene is possibly TRBD1 (5 bases). Looked up from germline, CDR1 is MNHEY and CDR2 is SVGAGI. This CDR3 comprises 12 residues. Trimming removed 9 bases at V and 5 bases at J, with 14 bases between.

V is TRBV24-1 and J is TRBJ1-2; a weak D match, TRBD1 (6 bases). This CDR3 has 13 amino acids. Trimming took 7 bases from V and 8 from J, leaving 16 bases between them. Germline CDR1 and CDR2: KGHDR and SFDVKD. For the CDR3, the DNA is TGTGCCACCAGCGGGGGGCCCATGCGGGGCTACACCTTC. Amino acid sequence: CATSGGPMRGYTF.

Turning to this clone: A read error may account for a junction end that differs from germline. The chain links TRBV18 to TRBJ1-5; possibly TRBD1 for D (6 bases). Looked up from germline, CDR1 is KGHSH and CDR2 is LQKENI. CDR3 length: 14 amino acids. This CDR3 reads CASSPQGKDQPQHF. DNA of the CDR3: TGTGCCAGCTCGCCACAGGGAAAGGATCAGCCCCAGCATTTT.